These 25 T cell receptor beta chains were sequenced from one sample in a study of blood T cells in healthy people across ages. Next came a second PCR, run for about 6 to 12 cycles, which used a sample-barcoded 5' primer along with a J-beta primer mix. TCRdb independently ran MiXCR on the 5' RACE reads; one entry per CDR3 protein. Of around 1,000,000 distinct CDR3 sequences listed, roughly 24% are singletons. These same data were also listed under a study on T cells of mothers and their children.

Input material: blood. These receptors were taken from a girl aged 2 to 9 in good health.

This clonotype was picked up a small number of times. The chain combines TRBV7-2 with TRBJ2-1; 7 nucleotides line up with TRBD2. Judging by the DNA end, TRBJ2-5 fits better; the J call may be wrong. CDR1 and CDR2 from the germline V gene are SGHTA and FQGNSA. This CDR3 comprises 14 residues. The CDR3 sequence: CASSLARGEETQYF. CDR3 coding DNA: TGTGCCAGCAGCTTAGCACGGGGGGAAGAGACCCAGTACTTC.

This chain joins TRBV10-3 and TRBJ2-7; D gene unclear. The ends were cut back, 3 bases at V and 2 bases at J, with 5 bases in the middle. Germline assignment: CDR1 ENHRY and CDR2 SYGVKD. The CDR3 runs to 12 residues. In DNA, the CDR3 is TGTGCCATCAGTGACCTTGCCTACGAGCAGTACTTC. Residues: CAISDLAYEQYF.

This clonotype was recorded many times. V usage is TRBV3-1 and J usage is TRBJ2-5; the match to TRBD2 covers 11 bases. CDR1 is LGHDT and CDR2 is YNNKEL in the germline V gene (reference sequence). V lost 4 bases to trimming and J lost 7 bases; unmatched junction nucleotides: 8. The CDR3 contains 15 residues. The CDR3 here is CASSRSGGASGTQYF. CDR3 DNA: TGTGCCAGCAGCCGTAGCGGGGGGGCTAGCGGGACCCAGTACTTC.

This clonotype has more than one count but fewer than ten. The V and J genes are TRBV15 and TRBJ1-1, with D possibly being TRBD1 (6 bases). V lost 1 base and J 6 bases, leaving 27 bases between the germline ends. There are 19 residues in the CDR3. Per the germline V gene, CDR1 is LNHNV and CDR2 is YYDKDF (reference sequence). In DNA form, the CDR3 reads TGTGCCACCAGCAGAGTTCACCTTTCGGACGGACAGATTCAATCTGAAGCTTTCTTT. Translation gives CATSRVHLSDGQIQSEAFF.

This chain connects TRBV2 to TRBJ2-1; no reliable D call. The CDR3 spans 15 residues. Germline V gives CDR1 SNHLY, CDR2 FYNNEI. Trimming took 5 bases from V and 6 from J, leaving 17 bases between them. Written as DNA, the CDR3 is TGTGCCAGCAGTCCATGGGTGGAGACGGTCAATGAGCAGTTCTTC. This gives the protein CASSPWVETVNEQFF.

There are a few counts of this clonotype. This chain uses TRBV9 with TRBJ2-5, with D unresolved. Germline loops: CDR1 SGDLS, CDR2 YYNGEE. Trimming pared 0 bases from V and 4 bases from J, leaving 10 bases between. This CDR3 spans 14 amino acids. CDR3 loop: CASSVDLSLETQYF. CDR3 DNA: TGTGCCAGCAGCGTAGACCTTTCCCTAGAGACCCAGTACTTC.

The genes are TRBV19 and TRBJ1-2; D uncertain. CDR1 is LNHDA, CDR2 SQIVND, per germline (reference sequence). The CDR3 runs 14 residues. V shed 4 bases and J shed 4 bases, with 13 bases lying between them. The CDR3 bases are TGTGCCAGTAGTAACCAACAGCAGTTCTATGGCTACACCTTC. Residues: CASSNQQQFYGYTF.

The chain employs TRBV20-1 and TRBJ2-1, with TRBD2 matching over 10 bases. The J call may be mistaken, given a closer DNA end match to TRBJ2-7. Germline CDR1 and CDR2: DFQATT and SNEGSKA (reference sequence). CDR3 length: 14 amino acids. CDR3 amino acids: CSASFSGGANEQYF. The CDR3 DNA follows: TGCAGTGCTAGTTTCAGCGGGGGGGCCAACGAGCAGTACTTC.

The sample holds a few counts of this clonotype. The gene calls are TRBV7-9 and TRBJ2-5; TRBD2 matches 8 bases. The tail of the sequence fits TRBJ2-1 better, so the J call may be wrong. The CDR3 loop spans 14 amino acids. Germline CDR1 is SEHNR and CDR2 is FQNEAQ (reference sequence). The CDR3 sequence: CASNGRGVSGEQFF. In DNA form, the CDR3 reads TGTGCCAGCAACGGGCGGGGGGTGTCGGGTGAGCAGTTCTTC.

This clonotype appeared a few times. The J gene is TRBJ1-1, the V gene TRBV7-2, with D unclear. Trimming removed 0 bases from V and 8 bases from J, with 10 bases in between. From germline, CDR1 is SGHTA and CDR2 FQGNSA. This CDR3 is built from 13 residues. The chain's CDR3 is CASSLAGLQEAFF. CDR3 in DNA: TGTGCCAGCAGCTTAGCAGGTTTGCAGGAAGCTTTCTTT.

The J gene is TRBJ2-5, the V gene TRBV24-1; D is possibly TRBD1 (6 bases). In germline, CDR1 is KGHDR, CDR2 SFDVKD. The CDR3 loop spans 14 amino acids. Trimming cost V 1 base and J 5 bases, with 10 bases left between them. CDR3 in amino acids: CATSDLRDRETQYF. The CDR3 DNA follows: TGTGCCACCAGTGATTTAAGAGACAGGGAGACCCAGTACTTC.

The chain uses TRBV12-3 or TRBV12-4 and TRBJ2-3; D tentatively reads TRBD1 or TRBD2 (5 bases each). V dropped 1 base and J dropped 2 bases, with 13 bases sitting between them. The CDR3 covers 16 residues. The CDR3, as DNA: TGTGCCAGCAGTTTAGGGCGGGTGGGGCTCACAGATACGCAGTATTTT. This gives the protein CASSLGRVGLTDTQYF.

The rearrangement joins TRBV20-1 to TRBJ2-5; D may be TRBD2 (5 bases). This CDR3 is 12 amino acids long. With 3 bases removed from V and 2 bases from J, the gap between germline ends came to 7 bases. The germline V gene encodes CDR1 DFQATT and CDR2 SNEGSKA (reference sequence). The chain's CDR3 is CSARREQETQYF. The DNA for the CDR3 is TGCAGTGCTAGGAGGGAACAAGAGACCCAGTACTTC.

The chain couples TRBV6-2 or TRBV6-3 to TRBJ2-7; D is perhaps TRBD2 (6 bases). The germline V gene encodes CDR1 MNHEY and CDR2 SVGEGT. Trimming cost V 5 bases and J 0 bases, with 11 bases left between them. This CDR3 comprises 14 residues. The CDR3 sequence is CASSRSGLSYEQYF. The CDR3 DNA reads TGTGCCAGCAGTAGGAGCGGGCTCTCCTACGAGCAGTACTTC.

The chain is built from TRBV12-3 or TRBV12-4 and TRBJ2-3; TRBD1 matches 7 bases. This CDR3 is 17 amino acids long. V was clipped by 6 bases and J by 5 bases; unmatched bases: 17. The CDR3, as DNA: TGTGCCAGCAGACCTGACACCACCAGGGGGTTGGAAGATACGCAGTATTTT. The encoded protein is CASRPDTTRGLEDTQYF.

The rearrangement joins TRBV7-2 to TRBJ1-5; D remains unclear. Per the germline V gene, CDR1 is SGHTA and CDR2 is FQGNSA. V was shortened by 5 bases and J by 3 bases, with 8 bases between the two germline ends. The CDR3 runs 13 residues. The CDR3, as DNA: TGTGCCAGCAGCCGCGACCACAATCAGCCCCAGCATTTT. Protein sequence: CASSRDHNQPQHF.

Only a few counts were recorded for this clonotype. The rearrangement links TRBV24-1 to TRBJ2-1; D perhaps matches TRBD2 (6 bases). CDR1 KGHDR and CDR2 SFDVKD come from the germline V gene. V dropped 4 bases and J dropped 2 bases, with 17 bases sitting between them. The CDR3 loop spans 17 amino acids. The CDR3 nucleotides read TGTGCCACCAGTGACACAACCGGACTACCGACCTACAATGAGCAGTTCTTC. Its protein is CATSDTTGLPTYNEQFF.

The V call is TRBV24-1, the J call TRBJ2-1, with no clear D. V dropped 3 bases and J dropped 4 bases, with 9 bases sitting between them. This CDR3 comprises 14 residues. The V gene's germline CDR1 is KGHDR and CDR2 SFDVKD. Here the CDR3 reads CATSDDPGYNEQFF. The CDR3 region has the DNA TGTGCCACCAGTGATGATCCGGGTTACAATGAGCAGTTCTTC.

This chain joins TRBV24-1 and TRBJ2-3, with D hard to call. The germline V and J ends were trimmed by 8 bases and 2 bases, with 7 bases remaining between them. The CDR3 has 12 amino acids. Germline values: CDR1 KGHDR, CDR2 SFDVKD. Here the CDR3 reads CATKGPTDTQYF. CDR3 sequence (DNA): TGTGCCACCAAGGGTCCCACAGATACGCAGTATTTT.

The chain couples TRBV12-3 or TRBV12-4 to TRBJ2-7, with a possible D match to TRBD1 (5 bases). This CDR3 is 15 amino acids long. V gave up 6 bases and J gave up 0 bases, with 15 bases separating them. The DNA of the CDR3 is TGTGCCAGCAGACCCGACAGTGAATTCTCCTACGAGCAGTACTTC. It translates to CASRPDSEFSYEQYF.

This clonotype was recorded a few times. The J gene is TRBJ2-7, the V gene TRBV7-2; D call uncertain. Germline V lookup: CDR1 SGHTA, CDR2 FQGNSA. The CDR3 loop spans 13 amino acids. V lost 4 bases and J lost 2, with 9 bases in between. The DNA of the CDR3 is TGTGCCAGCAGCTCCCGTCGGGCCTACGAGCAGTACTTC. Translation gives CASSSRRAYEQYF.

The J gene is TRBJ1-5, the V gene TRBV19; D might be TRBD1 (5 bases). Germline lookup yields CDR1 LNHDA and CDR2 SQIVND (reference sequence). The CDR3 is 15 amino acids. V lost 1 base and J lost 2, with 9 bases in between. In DNA, the CDR3 is TGTGCCAGTAGTATAGTGGGGGTTGGCAATCAGCCCCAGCATTTT. Translation: CASSIVGVGNQPQHF.

The table lists this clonotype with a few counts. The chain joins TRBV20-1 to TRBJ1-2; 8 bases align to TRBD1. The CDR3 has 15 residues. The J segment lost 3 bases and the V segment lost 7 bases, leaving 13 bases of the junction unmatched. The germline gives CDR1 DFQATT, CDR2 SNEGSKA (reference sequence). The CDR3 sequence is CSVPPGTGYDYGYTF. The CDR3 nucleotides read TGCAGTGTACCGCCCGGGACAGGTTACGACTATGGCTACACCTTC.

The chain joins TRBV12-3 or TRBV12-4 to TRBJ2-7; D is possibly TRBD2 (5 bases). The CDR3 length is 15 residues. V was trimmed by 3 bases and J by 1 base, leaving 13 bases between them. CDR3 residues: CASSFAVGGSYEQYF. CDR3 nucleotide sequence: TGTGCCAGCAGTTTTGCCGTTGGCGGGTCCTACGAGCAGTACTTC.

This clonotype was seen a handful of times. The junction departs from germline at one end; a sequencing error may be responsible. The V gene is TRBV7-2, the J gene TRBJ2-1; D tentatively reads TRBD1 or TRBD2 (5 bases each). Germline-derived CDR1 and CDR2 are SGHTA and FQGNSA. The CDR3 is 15 residues long. The CDR3 nucleotides are TGCGCCAGCAGCTTAGATGGGACCCCCTACAATGAGCAGTTCTTC. It yields the protein CASSLDGTPYNEQFF.